These T cell receptor beta chains were read from a single sample in a study of CD8 T cells in Susac syndrome. TCRdb re-analysed the immunoSEQ multiplex PCR reads in MiXCR, keeping a single row per CDR3 protein. The sample carries fewer than 140,000 distinct CDR3 sequences, roughly 95% recorded once. Sample: CD8+ T cells from PBMCs. The source is a human donor with Susac syndrome. The CDR3 runs from the conserved cysteine through the conserved F or W. A D gene is named only where the DNA matches it firmly. Rows give clone size only sometimes, using once, few, many, or a class for an expanded clone.

NA	TRBV14	TRBJ2-7	NA	TGTGCCAGCAGCCAAGCGGGTACCGAGCAGTACTTC	CASSQAGTEQYF
NA	TRBV5-6	TRBJ2-5	NA	TGTGCCAGCAGCTCGATCCCGGGGACCCAGTACTTC	CASSSIPGTQYF
NA	TRBV9	TRBJ2-7	NA	TGTGCCAGCACCCCCTCAGCGGGACAGTTCTACGAGCAGTACTTC	CASTPSAGQFYEQYF
TRBD2	TRBV2	TRBJ2-7	NA	TGTGCCAGCAGTGAGACTAGCGGGGGCCCCAGGTACGAGCAGTACTTC	CASSETSGGPRYEQYF
NA	TRBV7-9	TRBJ2-1	NA	TGTGCCAGTGGGGCGGATGAGCAGTTCTTC	CASGADEQFF
NA	TRBV29-1	TRBJ2-5	NA	TGCAGCGTTGAAGATCAGGGCTTGAACCAGTACTTC	CSVEDQGLNQYF
NA	TRBV3-1	TRBJ2-1	NA	TGTGCCAGCAGCCAAGAAGGGGGACTGATCAATGAGCAGTTCTTC	CASSQEGGLINEQFF
TRBD1	TRBV29-1	TRBJ2-7	NA	TGCAGCGTAGGGACAGGGGCCCCGGACGAGCAGTACTTC	CSVGTGAPDEQYF
NA	TRBV29-1	TRBJ2-5	NA	TGCAGCGTTGGAGAGACCCAGTACTTC	CSVGETQYF
NA	TRBV9	TRBJ2-1	NA	TGTGCCAGCAGCGATTCTAGCGAAAGCTCCTACAATGAGCAGTTCTTC	CASSDSSESSYNEQFF
NA	TRBV13	TRBJ2-7	once	TGTGCCAGCAGCCCTTCGGGGCAACCCTACGAGCAGTACTTC	CASSPSGQPYEQYF
NA	TRBV15	TRBJ2-4	NA	TGTGCCACCAATGGAGGAGTAGCCAAAAACATTCAGTACTTC	CATNGGVAKNIQYF
TRBD1	TRBV20-1	TRBJ2-7	NA	TGCAGTGCTATAACTGCGTCGGACAGGGGGCTGTTCGAGCAGTACTTC	CSAITASDRGLFEQYF
TRBD1	TRBV12-3/TRBV12-4	TRBJ1-6	NA	TGTGCCGGTATTGGACAGGGGGAATCACCCCTCCACTTT	CAGIGQGESPLHF
TRBD2	TRBV9	TRBJ2-1	NA	TGTGCCAGCAGCGGGACGGGGGGGCCCAACAATGAGCAGTTCTTC	CASSGTGGPNNEQFF
NA	TRBV12-3/TRBV12-4	TRBJ2-1	few	TGTGCCAGCAGTTTTCCCGGGAATGAGCAGTTCTTC	CASSFPGNEQFF
NA	TRBV9	TRBJ1-5	NA	TGTGCCAGCAGCCCCCGGGACGGGGGCAATCAGCCCCAGCATTTT	CASSPRDGGNQPQHF
TRBD2	TRBV4-1	TRBJ2-2	NA	TGCGCCAGCAGCCAAGGCGGGAGGGACACCGGGGAGCTGTTTTTT	CASSQGGRDTGELFF
NA	TRBV12-3/TRBV12-4	TRBJ2-2	once	TGTGCCAGCAGTTTAATAGGGAGCACCGGGGAGCTGTTTTTT	CASSLIGSTGELFF
NA	TRBV7-9	TRBJ1-1	NA	TGTGCCAGCAGCACCCAAGTTGGACCGAGGAACACTGAAGCTTTCTTT	CASSTQVGPRNTEAFF
NA	TRBV20-1	TRBJ2-1	NA	TGCAGTGCTAGAGATTGGCAAGGGTCGGACGGCTATGAGCAGTTCTTC	CSARDWQGSDGYEQFF
NA	TRBV4-1	TRBJ1-1	once	TGCGCCAGCAGCCAAGCGGCCATCGGGGGGACTGAAGCTTTCTTT	CASSQAAIGGTEAFF
TRBD1	TRBV13	TRBJ2-3	few	TGTGCCAGCAGCGTCGGGACAGACCACATAGATACGCAGTATTTT	CASSVGTDHIDTQYF
NA	TRBV29-1	TRBJ2-3	NA	TGCAGCGTTGAGGGCGGGGTTGGCACAGATACGCAGTATTTT	CSVEGGVGTDTQYF
NA	TRBV25-1	TRBJ2-5	NA	TGTGCCAGCAGTGAGCCCCAGAGTGGGCGAGAGACCCAGTACTTC	CASSEPQSGRETQYF
NA	TRBV11-2	TRBJ1-2	NA	TGTGCCAGCAGCTTAGCTGTTAACTATGGCTACACCTTC	CASSLAVNYGYTF
NA	TRBV13	TRBJ1-2	NA	TGTGCCAGCAGTAGTGGGTACTATGGCTACACCTTC	CASSSGYYGYTF
TRBD2	TRBV29-1	TRBJ2-1	NA	TGCAGCGTCCCGCCTCTAGCGGGGGGGCTCAATGAGCAGTTCTTC	CSVPPLAGGLNEQFF
NA	TRBV6-2/TRBV6-3	TRBJ2-7	NA	TGTGCCAGCAGAGGGGACATCTACGAGCAGTACTTC	CASRGDIYEQYF
TRBD2	TRBV18	TRBJ2-7	once	TGTGCCAGCTCACCACCCACGGGGCTAGCGGGATACGAGCAGTACTTC	CASSPPTGLAGYEQYF
TRBD2	TRBV15	TRBJ2-5	NA	TGTGCCACCAGTCCGAAGACTAGCGGGGTACAAGAGACCCAGTACTTC	CATSPKTSGVQETQYF
TRBD2	TRBV9	TRBJ2-7	NA	TGTGCCAGCAGCGTAGAGGCTAGCGGCAACGAGCAGTACTTC	CASSVEASGNEQYF
TRBD1	TRBV11-2	TRBJ1-6	NA	TGTGCCAGCAGCGCGGGACAGAATTCACCCCTCCACTTT	CASSAGQNSPLHF
NA	TRBV5-1	TRBJ2-3	NA	TGCGCCAGCAGCTTGGAAGGGACGGGCACAGATACGCAGTATTTT	CASSLEGTGTDTQYF
TRBD2	TRBV5-6	TRBJ2-5	NA	TGTGCCAGCAGCCTCGAGGGCGGCGGGGGGCAAGAGACCCAGTACTTC	CASSLEGGGGQETQYF
NA	TRBV9	TRBJ2-3	NA	TGTGCCAGCAGCGCTAATAGCATCTCACGCACAGATACGCAGTATTTT	CASSANSISRTDTQYF
NA	TRBV4-1	TRBJ1-1	NA	TGCGCCAGCAGCCAGTATTTGAACACTGAAGCTTTCTTT	CASSQYLNTEAFF
NA	TRBV19	TRBJ2-7	NA	TGTGCCAGTAGTACGCGAAGTGCCAGGGACGAGCAGTACTTC	CASSTRSARDEQYF
TRBD2	TRBV9	TRBJ2-1	NA	TGTGCCAGCAGCAATAGCGGGGGGGCCTACAATGAGCAGTTCTTC	CASSNSGGAYNEQFF
NA	TRBV12-3/TRBV12-4	TRBJ1-2	NA	TGTGCCACCCCCGGGGCTAAGGCTGGGATTGATGGCTACACCTTC	CATPGAKAGIDGYTF
TRBD2	TRBV13	TRBJ2-7	NA	TGTGCCAGCAGCTACCGAGGTAGCGGGGGCAAGTACGAGCAGTACTTC	CASSYRGSGGKYEQYF
NA	TRBV5-1	TRBJ1-3	NA	TGCGCCAGCACCGGGGACCTCTCTGGAAACACCATATATTTT	CASTGDLSGNTIYF
NA	TRBV5-4	TRBJ2-7	NA	TGTGCCAGCAGCATAGACAGTTACGAGCAGTACTTC	CASSIDSYEQYF
NA	TRBV24-1	TRBJ1-3	NA	TGTGCCACCAAGCTGGCGGCTGGAGACTCTGGAAACACCATATATTTT	CATKLAAGDSGNTIYF
TRBD2	TRBV6-5	TRBJ2-3	NA	TGTGCCAGCGGCACTAGCGGGGGGGCGACAGATACGCAGTATTTT	CASGTSGGATDTQYF
NA	TRBV5-6	TRBJ2-7	NA	TGTGCCAGCAGCTTGTCGGTGACACCTTACGAGCAGTACTTC	CASSLSVTPYEQYF
TRBD1	TRBV29-1	TRBJ2-1	NA	TGCAGCGTCTTGACAGGGTCGGCTGAGCAGTTCTTC	CSVLTGSAEQFF
NA	TRBV9	TRBJ1-2	NA	TGTGCCAGCAGCGCGCCTGAGGTGGCCGGCTACACCTTC	CASSAPEVAGYTF
TRBD2	TRBV10-3	TRBJ2-1	NA	TGTGCCATCAGTGATCTTAGCGGGGAAAGAAACAATGAGCAGTTCTTC	CAISDLSGERNNEQFF
TRBD1	TRBV27	TRBJ1-2	NA	TGTGCCAGCAGTTCGACAGGGATTGGCTACACCTTC	CASSSTGIGYTF
NA	TRBV7-9	TRBJ2-2	NA	TGTGCCAGCCGGTCGAGTCCCGCGAACACCGGGGAGCTGTTTTTT	CASRSSPANTGELFF
NA	TRBV3-1	TRBJ1-1	NA	TGTGCCAGCAGGCTTGGGGCTTACATGAACACTGAAGCTTTCTTT	CASRLGAYMNTEAFF
NA	TRBV14	TRBJ2-1	NA	TGTGCCAGCAGCCAAGAGACAGCCGGTACAAATGAGCAGTTCTTC	CASSQETAGTNEQFF
TRBD1	TRBV3-1	TRBJ1-2	NA	TGTGCCAGCAGCCACCTGACAGGGGACGCTAACTATGGCTACACCTTC	CASSHLTGDANYGYTF
NA	TRBV15	TRBJ2-3	once	TGTGCCACCAGAACTGGTGGACGGTCTAGCACAGATACGCAGTATTTT	CATRTGGRSSTDTQYF